Below, 17 T cell receptor beta chains from the same sample are listed, as sequenced in a study of response to subunit inactivated influenza vaccine. TCRdb reprocessed the RT-PCR reads with MiXCR, giving one entry per CDR3 protein. The profile shows about 500,000 distinct CDR3 sequences, approximately 15% of them singletons. The sequencing here drew on CD4+ T cells sorted from PBMCs, taken less than 30 months after vaccination. The receptors shown here come from a man aged 50 to 75 who received an inactivated influenza vaccine.

There are a few counts of this clonotype. The rearrangement links TRBV11-2 to TRBJ2-5; no firm D call. Looked up from germline, CDR1 is SGHAT and CDR2 is FQNNGV. CDR3 size: 15 residues. V lost 0 bases to trimming and J lost 4 bases, with 12 bases between them. CDR3 coding DNA: TGTGCCAGCAGCTTAGATGGGCTATTTTCAGAGACCCAGTACTTC. This translates into CASSLDGLFSETQYF. The whole variable domain, filled in from reference TRBV11-2 and TRBJ2-5, reads EAGVAQSPRYKIIEKRQSVAFWCNPISGHATLYWYQQILGQGPKLLIQFQNNGVVDDSQLPKDRFSAERLKGVDSTLKIQPAKLEDSAVYLCASSLDGLFSETQYFGPGTRLLVL.

This clonotype has just a few counts. The genes are TRBV4-2 and TRBJ2-7; the match to TRBD1 covers 9 bases. Germline loops: CDR1 LGHNA, CDR2 YNFKEQ. The CDR3 runs 17 residues. V lost 1 base to trimming and J lost 3 bases; unmatched junction nucleotides: 10. CDR3 protein: CASSQGVTGGRNYEQYF. CDR3 coding DNA: TGTGCCAGCAGCCAAGGCGTAACAGGGGGCCGAAACTACGAGCAGTACTTC.

This clonotype turned up a few times. The chain combines TRBV6-5 with TRBJ2-2; no definite D call. The CDR3 loop spans 14 amino acids. CDR1 is MNHEY and CDR2 is SVGAGI in the germline V gene. Deletions cut 2 bases from V and 7 bases from J, with 11 bases between. CDR3 coding DNA: TGTGCCAGCAGTTACCCCGGGTCGATCGGGGAGCTGTTTTTT. Its protein is CASSYPGSIGELFF.

V is TRBV28 and J is TRBJ1-2, with TRBD1 identical over 9 bases. This CDR3 comprises 14 residues. After removal of 6 bases from V and 8 bases from J, the junction contained 10 bases not matched to a gene. Germline V gene sequence: CDR1 MDHEN, CDR2 SYDVKM. In nucleotides, the CDR3 is TGTGCCAGCAGCCGTCCCGGGACAGGGAAAGGCTACACCTTC. It codes for CASSRPGTGKGYTF.

The V gene is TRBV20-1, the J gene TRBJ1-1, with D possibly TRBD1 on 5 matching bases. The CDR3 sequence is 14 residues long. V lost 2 bases and J 1 base, leaving 11 bases between the germline ends. Looked up from germline, CDR1 is DFQATT and CDR2 is SNEGSKA (reference sequence). CDR3 sequence reads: CSARIGGGNTEAFF. CDR3 nucleotide sequence: TGCAGTGCTAGAATTGGGGGTGGGAACACTGAAGCTTTCTTT.

This clonotype was seen ten or more times. V and J are TRBV5-1 and TRBJ2-3; a weak D match, TRBD1 (5 bases). Trimming left V 4 bases short and J 2 bases short, with 14 bases between. The germline CDR1 and CDR2 sequences are SGHRS and YFSETQ. This CDR3 is 15 amino acids long. DNA for the CDR3: TGCGCCAGCAGCCCCATTGGACACTACACAGATACGCAGTATTTT. Its protein product is CASSPIGHYTDTQYF. The full variable domain, its missing parts supplied by reference TRBV5-1 and TRBJ2-3, is KAGVTQTPRYLIKTRGQQVTLSCSPISGHRSVSWYQQTPGQGLQFLFEYFSETQRNKGNFPGRFSGRQFSNSRSEMNVSTLELGDSALYLCASSPIGHYTDTQYFGPGTRLTVL.

This clonotype was detected ten times or more. The chain uses TRBV7-2 and TRBJ2-7; perhaps TRBD1 as D (6 bases). The CDR3 length is 15 residues. V lost 5 bases, J lost 3 bases, and 17 bases lay in between. Germline V gene data show CDR1 as SGHTA and CDR2 as FQGNSA. The CDR3 is CASSTDSYPIYEQYF. In DNA, the CDR3 is TGTGCCAGCAGCACGGACAGCTACCCAATCTACGAGCAGTACTTC.

This clonotype was detected a few times. The V call is TRBV21-1, the J call TRBJ2-1; TRBD2 is taken as the D call from the table, unchecked against the DNA. TRBV21-1 is designated a pseudogene. CDR3 size: 19 residues. The CDR3 bases are TGTGCCAGCAACCAAAGGGGGTTCGGGAGGGCCTCCTCCTACAATGAGCAGTTCTTC. Protein product: CASNQRGFGRASSYNEQFF.

The rearrangement uses TRBV20-1 and TRBJ1-1; D remains unclear. Per germline, CDR1 DFQATT and CDR2 SNEGSKA (reference sequence). The V and J ends lost 5 bases and 3 bases respectively, with 19 bases between them. The CDR3 totals 15 residues. Written as DNA, the CDR3 is TGCAGTGCTTCAACCCCGGGCGGACGATACACTGAAGCTTTCTTT. Translated: CSASTPGGRYTEAFF.

V is TRBV5-1 and J is TRBJ1-1, with D perhaps matching TRBD1 (5 bases). Trimming left V 0 bases short and J 5 bases short, with 11 bases between. This CDR3 has 14 amino acids. Germline-derived CDR1 and CDR2 are SGHRS and YFSETQ. The CDR3 loop is CASSLDKGWTEAFF. In DNA, the CDR3 is TGCGCCAGCAGCTTGGATAAGGGGTGGACTGAAGCTTTCTTT.

The chain combines TRBV6-2 or TRBV6-3 with TRBJ2-7; D may correspond to TRBD1 or TRBD2 (6 bases each). The V end lost 10 bases, the J end lost 5 bases, and 21 bases lay between the germline ends. The CDR3 loop spans 14 amino acids. CDR1 and CDR2 from the germline V gene are MNHEY and SVGEGT. DNA for the CDR3: TGTGCCACCCAACACGGGGGCAGGGAAAACGAGCAGTACTTC. It is translated as CATQHGGRENEQYF.

This rearrangement joins TRBV7-3 to TRBJ1-1; 7 bases agree with TRBD1. The CDR3 covers 15 residues. Germline-derived CDR1 and CDR2 are SGHTA and FQGTGA. With V trimmed by 5 bases and J by 10 bases, 16 bases remained unmatched. The CDR3 DNA reads as TGTGCCAGCAGCCCCGGACAGGCCGGTAGCACGAGAGCTTTCTTT. Encoded protein: CASSPGQAGSTRAFF.

The J gene is TRBJ1-2, the V gene TRBV2, with D possibly TRBD1 on 6 matching bases. Germline V gene lookup returns CDR1 SNHLY and CDR2 FYNNEI. Trimming shortened V by 4 bases and J by 2 bases, and 14 bases separated the two germline ends. The CDR3 has 15 residues. The CDR3 is CASSVSGTINYGYTF. The CDR3 DNA reads TGTGCCAGCAGTGTTTCCGGGACAATAAACTATGGCTACACCTTC.

This clonotype appeared a few times. The rearrangement links TRBV20-1 to TRBJ2-7, with 13 bases identical to TRBD2. The CDR3 is made up of 16 amino acids. Germline trimming cut 3 bases from V and 2 bases from J; bases unmatched to any gene: 7. Germline values: CDR1 DFQATT, CDR2 SNEGSKA (reference sequence). The CDR3 nucleotides read TGCAGTGCTAGGGGGACTAGCGGGGATCGGACCTACGAGCAGTACTTC. It is translated as CSARGTSGDRTYEQYF.

This clonotype turned up a few times. The chain recombines TRBV7-7 with TRBJ2-1; TRBD1 matches 7 bases. The V and J ends lost 3 bases and 10 bases, in that order; junction bases with no gene match: 6. The CDR3 consists of 13 residues. From germline, CDR1 is SSHAT and CDR2 FNYEAQ (reference sequence). The CDR3 protein is CASSLNYRGEQFF. For the CDR3, the DNA is TGTGCCAGCAGCTTGAACTACAGGGGAGAGCAGTTCTTC.

The V and J genes are TRBV29-1 and TRBJ2-7; D not certain. The CDR3 covers 12 residues. The germline V gene has CDR1 SQVTM and CDR2 ANQGSEA. Trimming cost V 4 bases and J 3 bases, with 10 bases left between them. The CDR3: CSVVGTYYEQYF. In nucleotides, the CDR3 is TGCAGCGTTGTAGGAACTTACTACGAGCAGTACTTC.

This clonotype was counted only a few times. The rearrangement uses TRBV28 and TRBJ2-5, with D perhaps TRBD1 (7 bases). The CDR3 has 14 residues. Germline V CDR1 and CDR2: MDHEN, SYDVKM. Deletions cut 7 bases from V and 5 bases from J, with 17 bases between. This CDR3 reads CASNTVGGGETQYF. The CDR3 nucleotides are TGTGCCAGCAACACCGTTGGAGGGGGCGAGACCCAGTACTTC.